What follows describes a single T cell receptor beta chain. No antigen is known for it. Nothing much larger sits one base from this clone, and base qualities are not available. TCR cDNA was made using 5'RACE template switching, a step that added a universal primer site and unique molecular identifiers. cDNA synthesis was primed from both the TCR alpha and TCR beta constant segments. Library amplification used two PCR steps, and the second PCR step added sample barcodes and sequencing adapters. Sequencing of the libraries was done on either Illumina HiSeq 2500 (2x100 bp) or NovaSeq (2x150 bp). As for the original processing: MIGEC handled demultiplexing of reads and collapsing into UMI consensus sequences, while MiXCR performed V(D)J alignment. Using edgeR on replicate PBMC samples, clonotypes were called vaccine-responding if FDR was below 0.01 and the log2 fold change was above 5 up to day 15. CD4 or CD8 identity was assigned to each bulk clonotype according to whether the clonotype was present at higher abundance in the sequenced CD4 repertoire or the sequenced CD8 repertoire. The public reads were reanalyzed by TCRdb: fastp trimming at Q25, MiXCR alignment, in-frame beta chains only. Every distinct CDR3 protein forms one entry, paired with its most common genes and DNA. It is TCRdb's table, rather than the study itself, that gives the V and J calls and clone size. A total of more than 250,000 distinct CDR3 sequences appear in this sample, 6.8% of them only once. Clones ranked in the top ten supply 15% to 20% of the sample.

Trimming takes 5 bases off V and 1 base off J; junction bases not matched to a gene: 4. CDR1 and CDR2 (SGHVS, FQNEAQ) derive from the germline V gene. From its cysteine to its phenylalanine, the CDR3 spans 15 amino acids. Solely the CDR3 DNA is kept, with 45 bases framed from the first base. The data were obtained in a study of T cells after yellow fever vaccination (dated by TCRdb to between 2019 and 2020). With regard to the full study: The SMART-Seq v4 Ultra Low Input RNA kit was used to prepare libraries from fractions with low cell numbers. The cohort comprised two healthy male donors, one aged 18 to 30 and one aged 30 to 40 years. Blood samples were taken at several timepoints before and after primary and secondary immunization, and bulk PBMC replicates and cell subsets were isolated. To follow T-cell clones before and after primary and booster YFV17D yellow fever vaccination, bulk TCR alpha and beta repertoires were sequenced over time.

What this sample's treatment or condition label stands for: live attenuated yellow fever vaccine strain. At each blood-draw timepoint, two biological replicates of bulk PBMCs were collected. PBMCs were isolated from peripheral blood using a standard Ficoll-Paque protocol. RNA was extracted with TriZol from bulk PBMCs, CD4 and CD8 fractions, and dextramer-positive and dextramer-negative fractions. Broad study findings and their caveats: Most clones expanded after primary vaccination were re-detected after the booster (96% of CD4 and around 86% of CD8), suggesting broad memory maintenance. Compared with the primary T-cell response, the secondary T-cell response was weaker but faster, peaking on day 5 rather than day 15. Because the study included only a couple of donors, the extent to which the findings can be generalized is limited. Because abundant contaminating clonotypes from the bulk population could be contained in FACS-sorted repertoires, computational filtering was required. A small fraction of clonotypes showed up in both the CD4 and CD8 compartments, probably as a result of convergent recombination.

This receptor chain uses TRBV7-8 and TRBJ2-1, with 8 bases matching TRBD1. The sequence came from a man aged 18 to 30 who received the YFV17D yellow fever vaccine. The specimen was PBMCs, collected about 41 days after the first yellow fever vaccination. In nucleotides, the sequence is TGTGCCAGCAGCATACAGGGGGGATCCTACAATGAGCAGTTCTTC. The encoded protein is CASSIQGGSYNEQFF. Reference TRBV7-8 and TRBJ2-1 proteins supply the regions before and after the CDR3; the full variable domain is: GAGVSQSPRYKVAKRGQDVALRCDPISGHVSLFWYQQALGQGPEFLTYFQNEAQLDKSGLPSDRFFAERPEGSVSTLKIQRTQQEDSAVYLCASSIQGGSYNEQFFGPGTRLTVL.